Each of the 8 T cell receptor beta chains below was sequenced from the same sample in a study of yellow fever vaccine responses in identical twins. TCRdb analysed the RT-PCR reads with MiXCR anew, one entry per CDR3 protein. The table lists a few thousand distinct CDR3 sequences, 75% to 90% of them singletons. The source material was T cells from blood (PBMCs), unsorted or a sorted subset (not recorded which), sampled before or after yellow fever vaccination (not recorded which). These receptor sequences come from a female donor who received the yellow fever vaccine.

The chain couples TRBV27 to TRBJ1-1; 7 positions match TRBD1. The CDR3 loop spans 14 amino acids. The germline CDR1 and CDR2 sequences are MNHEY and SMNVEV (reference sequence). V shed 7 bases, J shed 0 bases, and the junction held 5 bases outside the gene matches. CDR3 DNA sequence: TGTGCCAGCACCAGGACAGGCATGAACACTGAAGCTTTCTTT. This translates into CASTRTGMNTEAFF.

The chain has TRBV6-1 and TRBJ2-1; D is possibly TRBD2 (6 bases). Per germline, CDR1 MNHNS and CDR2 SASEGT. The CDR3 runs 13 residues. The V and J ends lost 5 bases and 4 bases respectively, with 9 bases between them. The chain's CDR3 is CASSRLAYNEQFF. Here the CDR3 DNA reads TGTGCCAGCAGTAGGCTAGCGTACAATGAGCAGTTCTTC.

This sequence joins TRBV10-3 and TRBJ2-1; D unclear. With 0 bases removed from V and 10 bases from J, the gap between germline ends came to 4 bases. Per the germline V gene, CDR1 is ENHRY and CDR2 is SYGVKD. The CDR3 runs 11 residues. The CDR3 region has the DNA TGTGCCATCAGTGAGTCATGGGAGCAGTTCTTC. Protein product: CAISESWEQFF.

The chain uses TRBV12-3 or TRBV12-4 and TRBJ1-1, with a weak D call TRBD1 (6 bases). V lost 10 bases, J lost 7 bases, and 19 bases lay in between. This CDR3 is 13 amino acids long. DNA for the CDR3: TGTGCCACCCGATACCAGGGGCAGAGTGAAGCTTTCTTT. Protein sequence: CATRYQGQSEAFF.

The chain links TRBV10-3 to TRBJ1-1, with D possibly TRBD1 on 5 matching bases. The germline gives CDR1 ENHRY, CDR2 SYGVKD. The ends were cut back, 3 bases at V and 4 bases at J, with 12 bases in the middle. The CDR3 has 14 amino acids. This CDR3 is CAISDRGGGTEAFF. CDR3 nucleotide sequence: TGTGCCATCAGTGATCGGGGGGGTGGCACTGAAGCTTTCTTT.

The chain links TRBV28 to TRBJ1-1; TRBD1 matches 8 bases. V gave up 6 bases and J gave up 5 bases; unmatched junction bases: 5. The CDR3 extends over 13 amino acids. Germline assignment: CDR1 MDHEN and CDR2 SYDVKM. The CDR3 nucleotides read TGTGCCAGCAGGGACAGGGTGGATACTGAAGCTTTCTTT. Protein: CASRDRVDTEAFF.

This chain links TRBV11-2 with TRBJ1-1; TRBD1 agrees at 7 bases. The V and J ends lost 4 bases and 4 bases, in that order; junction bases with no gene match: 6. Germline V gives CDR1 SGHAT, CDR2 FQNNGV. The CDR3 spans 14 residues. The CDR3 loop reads CASSSGQSSTEAFF. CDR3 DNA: TGTGCCAGCAGCTCGGGACAGTCAAGCACTGAAGCTTTCTTT.

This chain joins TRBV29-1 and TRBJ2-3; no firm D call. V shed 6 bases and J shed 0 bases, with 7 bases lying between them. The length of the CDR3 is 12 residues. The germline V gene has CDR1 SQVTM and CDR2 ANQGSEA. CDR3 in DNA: TGCAGCGTGCAGGCGAGCACAGATACGCAGTATTTT. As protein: CSVQASTDTQYF.